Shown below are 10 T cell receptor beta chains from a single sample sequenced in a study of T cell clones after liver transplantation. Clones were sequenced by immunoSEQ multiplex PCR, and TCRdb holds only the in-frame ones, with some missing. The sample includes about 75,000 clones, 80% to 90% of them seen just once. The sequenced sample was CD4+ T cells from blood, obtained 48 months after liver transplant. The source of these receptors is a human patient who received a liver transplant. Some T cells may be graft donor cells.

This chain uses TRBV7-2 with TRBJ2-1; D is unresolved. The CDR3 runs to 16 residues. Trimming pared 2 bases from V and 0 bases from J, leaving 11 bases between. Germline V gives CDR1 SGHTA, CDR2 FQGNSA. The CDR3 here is CASSLNGPNSYNEQFF. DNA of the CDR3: TGTGCCAGCAGCTTAAATGGGCCCAACTCCTACAATGAGCAGTTCTTC.

The CDR3 protein is CASSDPPSGYTF. Here the CDR3 DNA reads TGTGCCAGCAGCGACCCGCCGAGTGGCTACACCTTC. This chain uses TRBV11-1 with TRBJ1-2; no clear D. The ends were cut back, 5 bases at V and 7 bases at J, with 11 bases in the middle. This CDR3 has 12 residues. Germline values: CDR1 SGHAT, CDR2 FQDESV (reference sequence). Based on the CDR3 plus reference TRBV11-1 and TRBJ1-2, the full variable domain is EAEVAQSPRYKITEKSQAVAFWCDPISGHATLYWYRQILGQGPELLVQFQDESVVDDSQLPKDRFSAERLKGVDSTLKIQPAELGDSAMYLCASSDPPSGYTFGSGTRLTVV.

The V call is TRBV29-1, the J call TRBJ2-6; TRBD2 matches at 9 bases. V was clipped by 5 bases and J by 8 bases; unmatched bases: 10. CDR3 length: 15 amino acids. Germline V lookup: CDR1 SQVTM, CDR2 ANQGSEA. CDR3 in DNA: TGCAGCGTTTACGAGGGGGCGGGGGGGCCCAACGTCCTGACTTTC. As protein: CSVYEGAGGPNVLTF.

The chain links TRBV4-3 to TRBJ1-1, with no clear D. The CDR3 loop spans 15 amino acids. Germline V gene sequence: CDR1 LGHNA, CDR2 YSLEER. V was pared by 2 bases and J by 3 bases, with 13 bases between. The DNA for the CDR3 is TGCGCCAGCAGCCAATATCAACGCGGAGACACTGAAGCTTTCTTT. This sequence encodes CASSQYQRGDTEAFF.

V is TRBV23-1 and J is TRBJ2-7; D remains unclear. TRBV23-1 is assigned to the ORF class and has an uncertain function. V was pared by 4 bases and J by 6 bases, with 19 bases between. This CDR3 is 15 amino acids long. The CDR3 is CASSPPLVTEFEQYF. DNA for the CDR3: TGCGCCAGCAGTCCCCCCCTCGTTACCGAGTTCGAGCAGTACTTC.

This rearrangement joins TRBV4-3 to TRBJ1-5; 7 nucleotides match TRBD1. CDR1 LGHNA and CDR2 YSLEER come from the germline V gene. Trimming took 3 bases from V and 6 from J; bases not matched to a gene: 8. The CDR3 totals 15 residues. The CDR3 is CASSQDVGQFQPQHF. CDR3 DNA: TGCGCCAGCAGCCAGGACGTGGGACAGTTTCAGCCCCAGCATTTT.

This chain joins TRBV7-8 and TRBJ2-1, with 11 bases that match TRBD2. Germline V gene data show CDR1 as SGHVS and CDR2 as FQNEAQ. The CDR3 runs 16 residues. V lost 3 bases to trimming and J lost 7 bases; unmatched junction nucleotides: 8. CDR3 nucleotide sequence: TGTGCCAGCAGCTTGGGTAGCGGGAGGGCCGGTAATGAGCAGTTCTTC. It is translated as CASSLGSGRAGNEQFF. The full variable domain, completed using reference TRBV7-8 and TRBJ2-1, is GAGVSQSPRYKVAKRGQDVALRCDPISGHVSLFWYQQALGQGPEFLTYFQNEAQLDKSGLPSDRFFAERPEGSVSTLKIQRTQQEDSAVYLCASSLGSGRAGNEQFFGPGTRLTVL.

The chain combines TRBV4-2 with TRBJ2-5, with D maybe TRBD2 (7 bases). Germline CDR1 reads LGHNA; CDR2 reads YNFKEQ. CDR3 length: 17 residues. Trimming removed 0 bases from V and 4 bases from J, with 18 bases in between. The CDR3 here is CASSQDRGAGRGETQYF. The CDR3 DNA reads TGTGCCAGCAGCCAAGATCGGGGGGCAGGAAGGGGAGAGACCCAGTACTTC.

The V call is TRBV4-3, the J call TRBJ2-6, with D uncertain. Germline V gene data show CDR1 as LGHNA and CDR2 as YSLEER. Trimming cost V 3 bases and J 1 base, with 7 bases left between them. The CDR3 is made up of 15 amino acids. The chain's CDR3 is CASSQAISGANVLTF. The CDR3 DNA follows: TGCGCCAGCAGCCAGGCCATATCTGGGGCCAACGTCCTGACTTTC.

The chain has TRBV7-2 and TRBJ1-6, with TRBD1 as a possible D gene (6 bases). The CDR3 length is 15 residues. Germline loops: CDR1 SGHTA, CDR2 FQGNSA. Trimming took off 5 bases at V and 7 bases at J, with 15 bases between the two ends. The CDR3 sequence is CASSRKTGGNSPLHF. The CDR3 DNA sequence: TGTGCCAGCAGCAGGAAGACAGGAGGAAATTCACCCCTCCACTTT.